Listed below are T cell receptor beta chains from one sample, sequenced in a study of CD8 T cells in ankylosing spondylitis. TCRdb fed the 5' RACE reads into MiXCR, producing one record per CDR3 protein. The data show over 95,000 distinct CDR3 sequences, roughly 8.3% seen once. The sequenced material came from blood, either unsorted or a sorted T cell fraction (not recorded which). The origin of the receptors is a male donor with ankylosing spondylitis or in good health (not recorded which). Each CDR3 is given with its conserved first and last residue. The D gene is left open where the match is weak. The size field is filled for only some rows; it gives once, few, many or a size class.

clone size	V gene	J gene	D gene	CDR3 DNA	CDR3 protein
many	TRBV6-5	TRBJ2-7	.	TGTGCCAGCAGTTGGGACATTGATTACGAGCAGTACTTC	CASSWDIDYEQYF
many	TRBV4-3	TRBJ2-7	.	TGCGCCAGCAGCCAAGATTTCCGCCAGGTCTCCTACGAGCAGTACTTC	CASSQDFRQVSYEQYF
many	TRBV18	TRBJ2-7	TRBD2	TGTGCCAGCACCCACGGGACTAGCGGGAGCTCCTACGAGCAGTACTTC	CASTHGTSGSSYEQYF
many	TRBV7-6	TRBJ2-7	TRBD1	TGTGCCAGCAGTAGTGACAGGGACAACGAGCAGTACTTC	CASSSDRDNEQYF
.	TRBV27	TRBJ2-1	TRBD2	TGTGCCAGCAGTTTACTAGCGGGGATTACAGATGAGCAGTTCTTC	CASSLLAGITDEQFF
.	TRBV7-2	TRBJ1-2	.	TGTGCCAGCAGCTTAGCGAACAGGGAGGTCTATGGCTACACCTTC	CASSLANREVYGYTF
many	TRBV4-2	TRBJ2-7	.	TGTGCCAGCAGCCTTAACCTCGCGGACGAGCAGTACTTC	CASSLNLADEQYF
.	TRBV18	TRBJ2-7	.	TGTGCCAGCTCACTGGCGGGGAACTCCTACGAGCAGTACTTC	CASSLAGNSYEQYF
many	TRBV6-1	TRBJ2-2	.	TGTGCCAGCAGTGAAGGGAACACCGGGGAGCTGTTTTTT	CASSEGNTGELFF
many	TRBV4-1	TRBJ1-2	.	TGCGCCAGCAGCCAAGAGGTTACACGTGGCTACACCTTC	CASSQEVTRGYTF
few	TRBV20-1	TRBJ1-1	.	TGCAGTGCTAGAAAGAACACTGAAGCTTTCTTT	CSARKNTEAFF
many	TRBV5-5	TRBJ1-2	TRBD1	TGTGCCAGCAGCAGAGGACAGGGGGCCGACTATGGCTACACCTTC	CASSRGQGADYGYTF
.	TRBV20-1	TRBJ2-3	TRBD2	TGCAGTGCCTTACTAGCGGGGGTTCCAGATACGCAGTATTTT	CSALLAGVPDTQYF
many	TRBV19	TRBJ2-1	.	TGTGCCAGTAGTATCTCCCGACTAGTAAGGGGCGATGAGCAGTTCTTC	CASSISRLVRGDEQFF
many	TRBV12-3/TRBV12-4	TRBJ2-1	.	TGTGCCAGCAGTCCCGCCCCCCTAGATGAGCAGTTCTTC	CASSPAPLDEQFF
many	TRBV4-3	TRBJ2-4	.	TGCGCCAGCAGCCAAGGACGATATGCCAAAAACATTCAGTACTTC	CASSQGRYAKNIQYF
many	TRBV5-4	TRBJ1-2	.	TGTGCCAGCAGCGATGGGACCGCCGCTAACTATGGCTACACCTTC	CASSDGTAANYGYTF
many	TRBV25-1	TRBJ2-5	.	TGTGCCAGCAGTGATGTTCTAGCTGGGGAGACCCAGTACTTC	CASSDVLAGETQYF
many	TRBV29-1	TRBJ2-1	.	TGCAGCGTTGAAAAAGGGTACAATGAGCAGTTCTTC	CSVEKGYNEQFF
many	TRBV5-1	TRBJ2-1	TRBD2	TGCGCCAGCAGCTTGGCCCCAAGACTAGCTAATGAGCAGTTCTTC	CASSLAPRLANEQFF
many	TRBV7-9	TRBJ2-7	.	TGTGCCAGCAGCTTAGAACTCTACGAGCAGTACTTC	CASSLELYEQYF
many	TRBV5-1	TRBJ2-3	.	TGCGCCAGCAGGTCCGGGGGGCAGAGCACAGATACGCAGTATTTT	CASRSGGQSTDTQYF